This T cell receptor beta chain originates from a study of shared clonotypes between healthy human individuals. Notes on the study in general: Among four donors, approximately 5% of naive CD4 clonotypes were found in common. The sole specimen, blood, was sampled, and tissue repertoires likely differ.

Of note for this clone: Its antigen is not known.

This CDR3 is built from 13 residues. The germline V gene encodes CDR1 SQVTM and CDR2 ANQGSEA. Trimming stripped 4 bases from V and 7 bases from J, with 14 bases between. Method: immunoSEQ multiplex PCR; TCRdb's copy keeps in-frame clones and lacks some. Found here are 2,500,000 or so clones, under 95% of them singletons; the top ten hold 0.35% to 0.45%. Sequencing was carried out using naive CD4+ T cells from PBMCs. Subset described: CD45RA+ positively selected. The source of this sequence is a man between 18 and 29 years old in good health. Some clones in this sample may be carry-over from other donors' samples. V gene TRBV29-1 combines with J gene TRBJ2-1, with unresolved D. The chain's CDR3 is CSVGYLLGNEQFF. DNA for the CDR3: TGCAGCGTTGGGTACCTCCTCGGGAATGAGCAGTTCTTC.